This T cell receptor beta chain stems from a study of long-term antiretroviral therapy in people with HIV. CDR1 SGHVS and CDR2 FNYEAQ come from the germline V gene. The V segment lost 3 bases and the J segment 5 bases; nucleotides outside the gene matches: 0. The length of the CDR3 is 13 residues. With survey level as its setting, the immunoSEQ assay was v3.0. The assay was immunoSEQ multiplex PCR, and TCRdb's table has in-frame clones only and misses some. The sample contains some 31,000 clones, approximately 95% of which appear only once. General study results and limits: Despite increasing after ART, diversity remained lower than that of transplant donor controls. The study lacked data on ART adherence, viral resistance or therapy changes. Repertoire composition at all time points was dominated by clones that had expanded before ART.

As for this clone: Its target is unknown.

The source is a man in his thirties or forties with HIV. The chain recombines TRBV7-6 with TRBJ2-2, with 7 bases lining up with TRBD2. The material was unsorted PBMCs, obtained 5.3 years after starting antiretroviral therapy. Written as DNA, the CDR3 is TGTGCCAGCAGCTTCGGGGGGACCGGGGAGCTGTTTTTT. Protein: CASSFGGTGELFF.